The 15 T cell receptor beta chains listed next were all sequenced from one sample in a study of regulatory T cells in long-lasting Graves disease. Construction of TCR beta libraries relied on iRepertoire HTBI primers and on Arm-PCR targeting CDR3 regions. TCRdb ran MiXCR on the multiplex PCR reads and lists one entry per CDR3 protein. The repertoire holds 350,000 to 500,000 distinct CDR3 sequences, with around 15% as singletons. Time point given: newly diagnosed GD, antithyroid drugs for less than 3 months. Generation of the TCR library employed RNA extracted from PBMCs. These sequences were also reported in another study, on T cells in Graves' hyperthyroidism and ophthalmopathy.

Here the sequenced sample was peripheral blood mononuclear cells (PBMCs), taken at new diagnosis, from a patient treated with antithyroid drugs. These receptors originate from a woman aged 45-65 years with Graves disease.

This clonotype occurred many times. This rearrangement joins TRBV3-1 to TRBJ2-5; D uncertain. The V and J ends lost 1 base and 5 bases respectively, with 8 bases between them. This CDR3 spans 13 amino acids. Germline CDR1 LGHDT, CDR2 YNNKEL (reference sequence). The CDR3 spells CASSQVDGETQYF. The CDR3 DNA reads TGTGCCAGCAGCCAAGTCGACGGGGAGACCCAGTACTTC.

Details on this clonotype: One end of the junction varies from germline; a read error may be responsible. V and J are TRBV3-1 and TRBJ1-3; maybe TRBD1 (6 bases). CDR1 is LGHDT and CDR2 is YNNKEL in the germline V gene (reference sequence). This CDR3 has 14 residues. The chain's CDR3 is CASSQGTAGNTVYF. The CDR3 DNA follows: TGTGCCAGCAGCCAAGGGACAGCTGGAAACACCGTATATTTT.

This clonotype was seen a single time. This chain uses TRBV19 with TRBJ2-3; tentative D call: TRBD1 (5 bases). The V gene's germline CDR1 is LNHDA and CDR2 SQIVND (reference sequence). This CDR3 contains 15 residues. V shed 3 bases and J shed 4 bases, with 14 bases lying between them. The CDR3 sequence: CASSIPGSGPDTQYF. DNA of the CDR3: TGTGCCAGTAGTATTCCAGGGTCAGGCCCAGATACGCAGTATTTT.

Many counts were recorded for this clonotype. The rearrangement links TRBV11-3 to TRBJ2-1, with 7 bases aligning to TRBD1. This CDR3 region has 16 residues. Germline values: CDR1 SGHNT, CDR2 YENEEA. Losses at the gene ends were 1 base for V and 4 bases for J; bases not matched to a gene: 7. CDR3 sequence: CASSLGVGTEYNEQFF. The CDR3 region has the DNA TGTGCCAGCAGCTTAGGTGTCGGGACAGAGTACAATGAGCAGTTCTTC.

This clonotype occurred many times. J is TRBJ2-1 and V is TRBV27; 7 bases agree with TRBD1. The V gene end was trimmed by 7 bases and the J gene end by 6 bases; junction bases not matched to a gene: 9. The CDR3 runs to 14 residues. Germline V CDR1 and CDR2: MNHEY, SMNVEV (reference sequence). The CDR3 here is CASTTNRGGNEQFF. The CDR3 coding sequence is TGTGCCAGCACCACTAACAGGGGTGGCAATGAGCAGTTCTTC.

This clonotype was picked up many times. The chain links TRBV7-6 to TRBJ2-3; TRBD2 matches at 10 bases. V lost 5 bases to trimming and J lost 2 bases; unmatched junction nucleotides: 7. Per germline, CDR1 SGHVS and CDR2 FNYEAQ. This CDR3 spans 16 amino acids. CDR3: CASSASGRGNTDTQYF. In DNA form, the CDR3 reads TGTGCCAGCAGCGCTAGCGGGAGAGGAAACACAGATACGCAGTATTTT.

The chain joins TRBV19 to TRBJ2-7; D is uncertain. CDR3 length: 13 residues. The V gene lost 6 bases and the J gene lost 2 bases, with 11 bases spanning the gap. CDR1 is LNHDA, CDR2 SQIVND, per germline (reference sequence). The DNA for the CDR3 is TGTGCCAGTAGAGACCGGGTCACCTACGAGCAGTACTTC. Protein product: CASRDRVTYEQYF.

Ten or more counts support this clonotype. The gene calls are TRBV2 and TRBJ2-1, with D possibly being TRBD1 or TRBD2 (5 bases each). Trimming took off 8 bases at V and 0 bases at J, with 11 bases between the two ends. Looked up from germline, CDR1 is SNHLY and CDR2 is FYNNEI. The CDR3 has 14 amino acids. CDR3 bases: TGTGCCAGCGGGGGTCAGAGCTCCTACAATGAGCAGTTCTTC. As protein: CASGGQSSYNEQFF.

Ten or more counts support this clonotype. This chain links TRBV7-9 with TRBJ2-5; a weak D match, TRBD1 (6 bases). With 6 bases removed from V and 0 bases from J, the gap between germline ends came to 11 bases. The CDR3 covers 14 residues. In germline, CDR1 is SEHNR, CDR2 FQNEAQ (reference sequence). CDR3 protein: CASSLQGYQETQYF. The DNA of the CDR3 is TGTGCCAGCAGTTTACAGGGATACCAAGAGACCCAGTACTTC.

This clonotype was seen at least ten times. The chain employs TRBV20-1 and TRBJ2-7; TRBD2 aligns across 7 bases. V shed 3 bases, J shed 3 bases, and the junction held 8 bases outside the gene matches. From germline, CDR1 is DFQATT and CDR2 SNEGSKA (reference sequence). The CDR3 has 14 residues. The CDR3 nucleotides read TGCAGTGCTAGGGCGGCTAGCGGCGTCTACGAGCAGTACTTC. Translating gives CSARAASGVYEQYF.

The rearrangement joins TRBV9 to TRBJ2-2; 9 bases are a match to TRBD2. Germline V CDR1 and CDR2: SGDLS, YYNGEE. The CDR3 consists of 24 residues. V lost 3 bases and J lost 0; bases outside the gene matches: 27. CDR3 coding DNA: TGTGCCAGCAGCGGAGGGTTCGGGCCTTGGGTAGCGGGAGTAGCCCATACGAACACCGGGGAGCTGTTTTTT. It codes for CASSGGFGPWVAGVAHTNTGELFF. Full variable domain (outside the CDR3, taken from reference TRBV9 and TRBJ2-2): DSGVTQTPKHLITATGQRVTLRCSPRSGDLSVYWYQQSLDQGLQFLIQYYNGEERAKGNILERFSAQQFPDLHSELNLSSLELGDSALYFCASSGGFGPWVAGVAHTNTGELFFGEGSRLTVL.

This clonotype was found many times. The genes are TRBV29-1 and TRBJ2-7; 7 positions agree with TRBD2. V shed 4 bases and J 2 bases; nucleotides not matched to a gene: 14. The germline CDR1 and CDR2 sequences are SQVTM and ANQGSEA. The CDR3 sequence is 16 residues long. This CDR3 is CSVALTRAGAPYEQYF. DNA for the CDR3: TGCAGCGTTGCGCTGACAAGGGCGGGAGCCCCCTACGAGCAGTACTTC.

This clonotype was counted between two and nine times. This sequence joins TRBV19 and TRBJ2-5, with 9 bases identical to TRBD2. The V segment lost 5 bases and the J segment 1 base; nucleotides outside the gene matches: 2. Looked up from germline, CDR1 is LNHDA and CDR2 is SQIVND (reference sequence). CDR3 size: 14 residues. The CDR3 coding sequence is TGTGCCAGTAGTGTACTAGCGGGCCAAGAGACCCAGTACTTC. Translated, it gives CASSVLAGQETQYF.

This clonotype occurred many times. The chain joins TRBV24-1 to TRBJ2-1; 9 bases match TRBD2. Germline CDR1 and CDR2: KGHDR and SFDVKD. V trimming: 3 bases; J trimming: 6 bases; junction bases outside the gene matches: 8. The CDR3 runs 16 residues. The CDR3 DNA follows: TGTGCCACCAGTGATCCAATTGGGACTAGCCGCAATGAGCAGTTCTTC. Its translation: CATSDPIGTSRNEQFF.

The rearrangement uses TRBV11-2 and TRBJ2-7; D gene uncertain. Trimming removed 1 base from V and 3 bases from J, with 13 bases in between. The CDR3 has 15 residues. Per the germline V gene, CDR1 is SGHAT and CDR2 is FQNNGV. CDR3 nucleotide sequence: TGTGCCAGCAGCTTAGCCCTCCGAAGTTACTACGAGCAGTACTTC. Translated, it gives CASSLALRSYYEQYF.